A selection of T cell receptor beta chains follows, all from one sample in a study of blood T cells in healthy people across ages. TCRdb redid the calling of the 5' RACE reads with MiXCR, one entry per CDR3 protein. The data show around 1.5 million distinct CDR3 sequences, approximately 60% seen once. The sample comprised blood. These receptors all stem from a man younger than 35 in good health. The CDR3 runs from the conserved cysteine through the conserved F or W. The D gene is left open where the match is weak. Size values are once, few and many counts, or a class for expanded clones, and some rows have none.

clone_size,v_call,d_call,j_call,cdr3_nt,cdr3_aa
-,TRBV7-9,TRBD2,TRBJ2-1,TGTGCCATTGAGCGCCCGATTCGACTAGCGGGAGTGGGCAATGAGCAGTTCTTC,CAIERPIRLAGVGNEQFF
few,TRBV13,-,TRBJ1-2,TGTGCCAGCAGCTTAAGGGAGGGGTTGCACTATGGCTACACCTTC,CASSLREGLHYGYTF
-,TRBV11-2,TRBD2,TRBJ2-7,TGTGCCAGCAGTAACTCCGGGACTAGCGGGAGTTACGAGCAGTACTTC,CASSNSGTSGSYEQYF
-,TRBV21-1,-,TRBJ1-2,TGTGCCAGCAGCAAAAACCGGGGTGGAGAAAGAACGCTCTATGGCTACACCTTC,CASSKNRGGERTLYGYTF
-,TRBV12-3/TRBV12-4,-,TRBJ2-7,TGTGCCAGCAGCCCCGTTTGGGCTCGGGGAGACTACGAGCAGTACTTC,CASSPVWARGDYEQYF
-,TRBV4-1,TRBD1,TRBJ1-5,TGCGCCAGCAGCCAAGGACAGGGAAGGAATCAGCCCCAGCATTTT,CASSQGQGRNQPQHF
-,TRBV7-9,-,TRBJ1-3,TGTGCCAGCAGCTTAGCACGGGAATCTGGAAACACCATATATTTT,CASSLARESGNTIYF
few,TRBV29-1,-,TRBJ1-2,TGCAGCGTTGAAGGGGGTCCCACTTATGGCTACACCTTC,CSVEGGPTYGYTF
-,TRBV7-9,TRBD1,TRBJ1-6,TGTGCCAGCAGCTTCCGGGACAGAAGGAATTCACCCCTCCACTTT,CASSFRDRRNSPLHF
once,TRBV7-9,-,TRBJ1-1,TGTGCCAGCAGGATAGAGTCAGCAGAAGCTTTCTTT,CASRIESAEAFF
-,TRBV6-6,-,TRBJ2-5,TGTGCCAGCAGTACGAGTGTACTGGGAAAAGAGACCCAGTACTTC,CASSTSVLGKETQYF
-,TRBV27,-,TRBJ2-3,TGTGCCAGCAGTTTAATAGGGCTAGTGGGGACCACAGATACGCAGTATTTT,CASSLIGLVGTTDTQYF
once,TRBV2,-,TRBJ2-4,TGTGCCAGCAGTGATGCTCTCTTAGCCAAAAACATTCAGTACTTC,CASSDALLAKNIQYF
-,TRBV4-1,TRBD1,TRBJ1-2,TGCGCCAGCAGCCAAGTGGGGGACAGGGTTGGAGGCTACACCTTC,CASSQVGDRVGGYTF
-,TRBV28,TRBD2,TRBJ2-3,TGTGCCAGCAGTCTTAGCGGGGGAAGGGATACGCAGTATTTT,CASSLSGGRDTQYF
few,TRBV29-1,TRBD2,TRBJ2-2,TGCAGCGTCGAGCGGGGGGCAAACACCGGGGAGCTGTTTTTT,CSVERGANTGELFF
-,TRBV3-1,TRBD2,TRBJ2-1,TGTGCCAGCAGCCAAAAAGGGACTAGCGGGGGGTCTCGTATATATGAGCAGTTCTTC,CASSQKGTSGGSRIYEQFF
-,TRBV2,-,TRBJ1-4,TGTGCCAGCAGGCAACAGGCAACTAATGAAAAACTGTTTTTT,CASRQQATNEKLFF
-,TRBV12-3/TRBV12-4,-,TRBJ2-1,TGTGCCAGCAGTTCTTCAGGGGCTGAACAAAATGAGCAGTTCTTC,CASSSSGAEQNEQFF
few,TRBV29-1,-,TRBJ2-7,TGCAGCGTTGACCGGGGGGCGAGCTCCTACGAGCAGTACTTC,CSVDRGASSYEQYF
few,TRBV2,TRBD1,TRBJ2-4,TGTGCCAGCAGCACTTGGGACAGCAGCATTCAGTACTTC,CASSTWDSSIQYF
-,TRBV6-1,-,TRBJ1-2,TGTGCCAGCAGTGACCCTCCAGGGGTCCCAGGGGGCTACACCTTC,CASSDPPGVPGGYTF
-,TRBV6-1,TRBD1,TRBJ1-1,TGTGCCAGCAGCCGGGAAAGGGCAGGGGGCTCGTTCACTGAAGCTTTCTTT,CASSRERAGGSFTEAFF
few,TRBV7-9,TRBD1,TRBJ1-2,TGTGCCAGCAGCTCCTCGATATGGGGACAGGGTATCGAGGGACGTGGCTACACCTTC,CASSSSIWGQGIEGRGYTF
-,TRBV7-2,-,TRBJ2-2,TGTGCCAGCACAAAGGGGCTCTACACCGGGGAGCTGTTTTTT,CASTKGLYTGELFF
-,TRBV6-1,TRBD1,TRBJ2-1,TGTGCCAGCAGTGCAGACAGGGGCCCAAACAATGAGCAGTTCTTC,CASSADRGPNNEQFF
-,TRBV5-6,TRBD1,TRBJ2-5,TGTGCCAGCAGCTTGGAGTTCGGCCGGGACAGGGGGCACAAAGAGACCCAGTACTTC,CASSLEFGRDRGHKETQYF
few,TRBV4-1,TRBD1,TRBJ2-5,TGCGCCAGCAGCCAACCTCCGGGACAGAGTCAAGAGACCCAGTACTTC,CASSQPPGQSQETQYF
few,TRBV28,-,TRBJ2-2,TGTGCCAGCAGTTCCGGGACAACGAACACCGGGGAGCTGTTTTTT,CASSSGTTNTGELFF
-,TRBV2,-,TRBJ2-7,TGTGCCAGCAAGGGTATTCCCTCCTACGAGCAGTACTTC,CASKGIPSYEQYF
many,TRBV27,TRBD2,TRBJ2-3,TGTGCCAGCAGCTCCGGGACTAGCGGCACAGATACGCAGTATTTT,CASSSGTSGTDTQYF
-,TRBV20-1,TRBD2,TRBJ2-1,TGCAGTGCTAGGACACTAGCGCGCCTCAATAAGCAGTTCTTC,CSARTLARLNKQFF
-,TRBV27,TRBD1,TRBJ2-1,TGTGCCAGCAGACGCCCAGGGGGCCGGTACGATGAGCAGTTCTTC,CASRRPGGRYDEQFF
-,TRBV29-1,TRBD1,TRBJ2-7,TGCAGCGTAGAGCCCCGGGACAGCGGAGAGCAGTACTTC,CSVEPRDSGEQYF
-,TRBV27,-,TRBJ1-1,TGTGCCAGCAGTTTTATGGGACGGGCTTTCTTT,CASSFMGRAFF
once,TRBV12-3/TRBV12-4,TRBD2,TRBJ2-1,TGTGCCAGCAGTCCATCGACTAGCGGGAGGCTCTTGGTTGAGCAGTTCTTC,CASSPSTSGRLLVEQFF
few,TRBV4-2,-,TRBJ1-4,TGTGCCAGCAGCCAAGATCCTGGTGGGGGGACTAATGAAAAACTGTTTTTT,CASSQDPGGGTNEKLFF
-,TRBV29-1,TRBD1,TRBJ2-5,TGCAGCGTCCCGGGACAGGGCGCTTTAGAGACCCAGTACTTC,CSVPGQGALETQYF
-,TRBV29-1,-,TRBJ2-1,TGCAGCGTTGCCGACCAGGGGCGGCAGTTCTTC,CSVADQGRQFF
-,TRBV2,TRBD2,TRBJ2-1,TGTGCCAGCAGTGAAGTTGGGGGGGGACTTTACAATGAGCAGTTCTTC,CASSEVGGGLYNEQFF
-,TRBV29-1,-,TRBJ2-7,TGCAGCGTTGAAGATCTGGGCCGGCCCTACGAGCAGTACTTC,CSVEDLGRPYEQYF
-,TRBV20-1,TRBD2,TRBJ2-7,TGCAGTGCTAGAGATATTCCGGGACTAGCGGGAGGGCTGGCCTACGAGCAGTACTTC,CSARDIPGLAGGLAYEQYF
-,TRBV2,-,TRBJ1-2,TGTCCCAGCGCGTACCGGACAGTCTATGGCTACACCTTC,CPSAYRTVYGYTF
few,TRBV5-1,-,TRBJ1-6,TGCGCCAGCAGCTTGGACGGGGAGTTTGGATCCCTCCACTTT,CASSLDGEFGSLHF
-,TRBV7-2,-,TRBJ1-6,TGTGCCAGCAGCTTAGCGGCAGTGGGACCCCTCCACTTT,CASSLAAVGPLHF